These 28 T cell receptor beta chains originate from one sample sequenced in a study of blood T cells in healthy people across ages. PCR was performed a second time for roughly 7 to 12 cycles using a sample-barcoded 5' primer and a J-beta primer mix. TCRdb re-called the 5' RACE reads with MiXCR, one entry per CDR3 protein. The sample lists about 970,000 distinct CDR3 sequences; roughly half were seen once. What was sequenced was blood. These receptors were collected from a woman aged 55-75 years in good health.

The chain is built from TRBV11-2 and TRBJ2-1; 7 bases match TRBD1. This CDR3 has 14 amino acids. CDR1 is SGHAT, CDR2 FQNNGV, per germline. V shed 1 base and J 8 bases; nucleotides not matched to a gene: 5. This chain's CDR3 is CASSLGTGIHEQFF. CDR3 nucleotide sequence: TGTGCCAGCAGCTTAGGGACAGGTATACATGAGCAGTTCTTC.

This clonotype was found a few times. The chain carries TRBV20-1 and TRBJ2-3; tentative D call: TRBD1 (5 bases). V was trimmed by 2 bases and J by 3 bases, leaving 12 bases between them. The germline CDR1 and CDR2 sequences are DFQATT and SNEGSKA (reference sequence). The CDR3 extends over 14 amino acids. This CDR3 reads CSARPTPGTDTQYF. CDR3 nucleotide sequence: TGCAGTGCTAGACCGACTCCAGGGACAGATACGCAGTATTTT.

This clonotype has only a few counts. The chain is built from TRBV28 and TRBJ2-4, with D possibly being TRBD1 or TRBD2 (5 bases each). The assigned J gene may be wrong: the sequence end matches TRBJ2-7 better. Germline CDR1 and CDR2: MDHEN and SYDVKM. This CDR3 spans 15 amino acids. CDR3 amino acids: CASSSPGQTGYEQYF. Written as DNA, the CDR3 is TGTGCCAGCAGTTCCCCCGGACAAACGGGGTACGAGCAGTACTTC.

The CDR3 protein is CASSPRDILREQYF. In DNA, the CDR3 is TGTGCCAGCAGCCCCCGGGACATATTACGAGAGCAGTACTTC. The chain uses TRBV5-6 and TRBJ2-1, with D maybe TRBD1 (6 bases). The J call may be mistaken, given a closer DNA end match to TRBJ2-7. Germline assignment: CDR1 SGHDT and CDR2 YYEEEE. This CDR3 has 14 amino acids.

The rearrangement links TRBV20-1 to TRBJ2-3; D is unresolved. This CDR3 spans 12 amino acids. The V end was cut by 0 bases, the J end by 3 bases, with 4 bases between. Germline assignment: CDR1 DFQATT and CDR2 SNEGSKA (reference sequence). The DNA of the CDR3 is TGCAGTGCTAGAGATTGGACAGATACGCAGTATTTT. Translation gives CSARDWTDTQYF.

V gene TRBV5-1 combines with J gene TRBJ2-7, with 7 bases aligning to TRBD2. Germline CDR1 reads SGHRS; CDR2 reads YFSETQ. The CDR3 covers 16 residues. Trimming at V came to 0 bases and at J to 0 bases, leaving 6 bases not matched to a gene. DNA for the CDR3: TGCGCCAGCAGCTTGGGACTAGCCACGAGCTCCTACGAGCAGTACTTC. This sequence encodes CASSLGLATSSYEQYF.

In this sample, this clonotype turned up many times. The chain recombines TRBV7-9 with TRBJ1-2; no reliable D call. The V end was cut by 1 base, the J end by 5 bases, with 5 bases between. This CDR3 is built from 12 residues. Germline CDR1 reads SEHNR; CDR2 reads FQNEAQ (reference sequence). The CDR3 protein is CASSLDKYGYTF. The CDR3 nucleotides read TGTGCCAGCAGCTTAGACAAGTATGGCTACACCTTC.

This sequence joins TRBV20-1 and TRBJ2-6; TRBD1 might be the D (6 bases). The V and J ends lost 0 bases and 2 bases respectively, with 14 bases between them. CDR3 length: 17 amino acids. Germline V CDR1 and CDR2: DFQATT, SNEGSKA (reference sequence). For the CDR3, the DNA is TGCAGTGCTAGAGATCGCAGGGGCGATACTGGGGCCAACGTCCTGACTTTC. It translates to CSARDRRGDTGANVLTF.

This clonotype was found many times. This chain joins TRBV5-8 and TRBJ2-3; no definite D call. V was cut by 6 bases and J by 1 base, with 12 bases left in between. The germline CDR1 and CDR2 sequences are SGHTS and YDEGEE. This CDR3 spans 14 amino acids. CDR3 DNA sequence: TGTGCCAGCACCTATCCCTCGGGCACAGATACGCAGTATTTT. Its protein is CASTYPSGTDTQYF.

V and J are TRBV4-3 and TRBJ1-2; TRBD1 agrees at 11 bases. J gave up 8 bases and V 3 bases, and 17 bases lay outside the gene matches. Germline V gene sequence: CDR1 LGHNA, CDR2 YSLEER. The CDR3 has 18 residues. CDR3 protein: CASSQAWTGGAVDGGYTF. The CDR3 DNA follows: TGCGCCAGCAGCCAGGCCTGGACAGGGGGCGCGGTCGATGGAGGCTACACCTTC.

The CDR3 nucleotides read TGCAGTGCTAGAGATAATGGGGGCGTGGGCACCGGGGAGCTGTTTTTT. Its protein product is CSARDNGGVGTGELFF. The chain links TRBV20-1 to TRBJ2-2, with TRBD1 as a possible D gene (6 bases). From germline, CDR1 is DFQATT and CDR2 SNEGSKA (reference sequence). V was trimmed by 0 bases and J by 4 bases, leaving 15 bases between them. The CDR3 consists of 16 residues.

The chain recombines TRBV4-1 with TRBJ2-2; D not resolved. V lost 3 bases, J lost 4 bases, and 6 bases lay in between. This CDR3 has 13 amino acids. CDR1 and CDR2 (germline): MGHRA, YSYEKL. The CDR3 reads CASSHWGTGELFF. As DNA, the CDR3 is TGCGCCAGCAGCCATTGGGGCACCGGGGAGCTGTTTTTT.

A single count supports this clonotype. This chain links TRBV5-6 with TRBJ2-1, with a possible D match to TRBD1 (6 bases). From germline, CDR1 is SGHDT and CDR2 YYEEEE. Deletions cut 5 bases from V and 3 bases from J, with 15 bases between. The CDR3 runs 15 residues. The chain's CDR3 is CASSSGVLVYNEQFF. CDR3 nucleotide sequence: TGTGCCAGCAGTTCAGGGGTACTAGTCTACAATGAGCAGTTCTTC.

The chain links TRBV4-1 to TRBJ1-5; D remains unclear. V gave up 4 bases and J gave up 0 bases, with 13 bases separating them. This CDR3 comprises 16 residues. Germline assignment: CDR1 MGHRA and CDR2 YSYEKL. CDR3 sequence reads: CASSLHRTASNQPQHF. CDR3 in DNA: TGCGCCAGCAGCCTCCATCGTACGGCTAGCAATCAGCCCCAGCATTTT.

The chain recombines TRBV7-2 with TRBJ1-5, with 7 bases identical to TRBD1. Germline loops: CDR1 SGHTA, CDR2 FQGNSA. This CDR3 has 19 amino acids. Unmatched junction bases numbered 14, after V lost 3 bases and J lost 0 bases. The CDR3 coding sequence is TGTGCCAGCAGCTTTTCAGTGACAGGGCCCCAATATAGCAATCAGCCCCAGCATTTT. This gives the protein CASSFSVTGPQYSNQPQHF.

V and J are TRBV12-3 or TRBV12-4 and TRBJ2-3; no clear D. The CDR3 totals 12 residues. Between the trimmed V and J ends, which lost 6 bases and 5 bases, there was a span of 9 bases. Written as DNA, the CDR3 is TGTGCCAGCAGCGTTAGACAAGATACGCAGTATTTT. This translates into CASSVRQDTQYF.

This chain uses TRBV3-1 with TRBJ2-3; possible D gene TRBD2, 6 bases. Per germline, CDR1 LGHDT and CDR2 YNNKEL (reference sequence). V was clipped by 2 bases and J by 2 bases, with 11 bases between them. CDR3 length: 15 residues. CDR3 in amino acids: CASSQFSGTTDTQYF. Here the CDR3 DNA reads TGTGCCAGCAGCCAATTTAGCGGAACCACAGATACGCAGTATTTT.

V and J are TRBV27 and TRBJ2-5, with 13 bases fitting TRBD2. The end of the DNA is better explained by TRBJ2-7, so the J call may be wrong. Germline loops: CDR1 MNHEY, CDR2 SMNVEV (reference sequence). The CDR3 covers 15 residues. In DNA form, the CDR3 reads TGTGCCAGCAGTTGGGGGACTAGCGGGATAAGCGAGCAGTACTTC. Its translation: CASSWGTSGISEQYF.

The rearrangement uses TRBV24-1 and TRBJ1-6, with 7 bases matching TRBD1. CDR1 is KGHDR and CDR2 is SFDVKD in the germline V gene. The length of the CDR3 is 17 residues. With 0 bases clipped from V and 2 bases from J, the junction kept 3 bases outside the gene matches. The CDR3 nucleotides read TGTGCCACCAGTGATTTGTCCGGGACAGCCTATAATTCACCCCTCCACTTT. Protein: CATSDLSGTAYNSPLHF.

The chain couples TRBV7-2 to TRBJ2-7, with 8 bases matching TRBD2. Germline V gene sequence: CDR1 SGHTA, CDR2 FQGNSA. The CDR3 is 14 residues long. V trimming: 2 bases; J trimming: 4 bases; junction bases outside the gene matches: 4. This CDR3 reads CASSLFSGRYEQYF. DNA for the CDR3: TGTGCCAGCAGCTTATTCAGCGGGAGATACGAGCAGTACTTC.

The chain joins TRBV18 to TRBJ2-7; the D is unclear. V lost 2 bases and J lost 3, with 11 bases in between. Germline lookup yields CDR1 KGHSH and CDR2 LQKENI. This CDR3 spans 14 amino acids. The CDR3 region is CASSPSIDLYEQYF. In DNA, the CDR3 is TGTGCCAGCTCACCATCGATAGACCTCTACGAGCAGTACTTC.

This sequence joins TRBV5-1 and TRBJ2-1; 9 bases map to TRBD2. The CDR3 is 15 residues long. CDR1 is SGHRS and CDR2 is YFSETQ in the germline V gene. Trimming at V came to 5 bases and at J to 2 bases, leaving 5 bases not matched to a gene. Here the CDR3 DNA reads TGCGCCAGCAGTACGACTAGCGGTACCTACAATGAGCAGTTCTTC. As protein: CASSTTSGTYNEQFF.

This clonotype was detected once. This chain joins TRBV20-1 and TRBJ1-5; tentative D call: TRBD1 (5 bases). Deletions cut 2 bases from V and 4 bases from J, with 9 bases between. In germline, CDR1 is DFQATT, CDR2 SNEGSKA (reference sequence). This CDR3 is 13 amino acids long. This chain's CDR3 is CSARQTENQPQHF. The CDR3 DNA is TGCAGTGCTAGACAGACAGAGAATCAGCCCCAGCATTTT.

This clonotype was counted between two and nine times. The gene calls are TRBV4-1 and TRBJ1-6, with no clear D. Germline assignment: CDR1 MGHRA and CDR2 YSYEKL. The CDR3 runs to 15 residues. V shed 3 bases and J shed 10 bases, with 16 bases lying between them. The CDR3 spells CASSHPLLGISPLHF. DNA for the CDR3: TGCGCCAGCAGCCACCCCCTTTTAGGGATCTCACCCCTCCACTTT.

This clonotype was observed at least ten times. The chain combines TRBV5-1 with TRBJ2-7; D is possibly TRBD1 (6 bases). The V gene's germline CDR1 is SGHRS and CDR2 YFSETQ. V lost 0 bases to trimming and J lost 3 bases, with 7 bases between them. The CDR3 runs to 13 residues. The CDR3 DNA follows: TGCGCCAGCAGCTTGGGACAGGTCTACGAGCAGTACTTC. Translated: CASSLGQVYEQYF.

This clonotype was recorded a few times. The rearrangement joins TRBV9 to TRBJ2-1, with D maybe TRBD1 (6 bases). V lost 4 bases, J lost 8 bases, and 10 bases lay in between. In germline, CDR1 is SGDLS, CDR2 YYNGEE. This CDR3 spans 12 amino acids. The CDR3 is CASSFRGHEQFF. CDR3 coding DNA: TGTGCCAGCAGCTTCAGGGGTCATGAGCAGTTCTTC.

This chain links TRBV28 with TRBJ1-2, with no clear D. This CDR3 contains 12 residues. The V end was cut by 8 bases, the J end by 4 bases, with 11 bases between. Germline-derived CDR1 and CDR2 are MDHEN and SYDVKM. CDR3 DNA sequence: TGTGCCAGCGGTCGTTACACCTATGGCTACACCTTC. Translated: CASGRYTYGYTF.

The V and J genes are TRBV6-1 and TRBJ1-4; D not certain. Germline CDR1 is MNHNS and CDR2 is SASEGT. The V gene lost 4 bases and the J gene lost 7 bases, with 10 bases spanning the gap. This CDR3 contains 13 residues. The CDR3 DNA follows: TGTGCCAGCAGTGCCAACCACTTTGAAAAACTGTTTTTT. Encoded protein: CASSANHFEKLFF.